The following is a T cell receptor beta chain sequence with its context. A J-beta primer mix and a sample-barcoded 5' primer were used in a second PCR of roughly 7 to 12 cycles. MiXCR, applied by TCRdb to the 5' RACE reads, yields one record per CDR3 protein. The table lists almost 550,000 distinct CDR3 sequences, 24% of them singletons, with just under 9% in the top ten. This sample was included in a study of blood T cells in healthy people across ages. Healthy Caucasian individuals from Russia aged about 6 to 95 were enrolled as donors. The CDR3 loop spans 16 amino acids. Trimming shortened V by 6 bases and J by 4 bases, and 20 bases separated the two germline ends. Germline V gives CDR1 SGHTA, CDR2 FQGNSA. These data are also associated with another study on T cells of mothers and their children. From that study: Per 15 ul, 1.5 ug of RNA was used, with all extracted RNA going into cDNA synthesis.

Sequencing was done on a sample of blood. The source is a boy aged 10-17 years in good health. This chain uses TRBV7-2 with TRBJ2-3; D tentatively reads TRBD1 or TRBD2 (6 bases each). CDR3 amino acids: CASRLLGGRNADTQYF. Here the CDR3 DNA reads TGTGCCAGCAGGCTTTTAGGGGGGAGGAATGCAGATACGCAGTATTTT.